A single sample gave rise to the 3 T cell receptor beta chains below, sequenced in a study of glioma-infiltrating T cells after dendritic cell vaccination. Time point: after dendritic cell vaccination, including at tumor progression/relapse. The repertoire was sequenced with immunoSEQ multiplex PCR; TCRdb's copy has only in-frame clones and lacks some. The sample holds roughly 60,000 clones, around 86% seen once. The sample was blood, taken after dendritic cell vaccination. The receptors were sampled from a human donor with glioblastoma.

CDR3: CASRITDASGEQYF. In DNA form, the CDR3 reads TGTGCCAGCAGGATTACTGACGCCTCGGGCGAGCAGTACTTC. This chain connects TRBV7-2 to TRBJ2-7; D remains ambiguous. The CDR3 spans 14 residues. Trimming cost V 6 bases and J 6 bases, with 18 bases left between them. In germline, CDR1 is SGHTA, CDR2 FQGNSA.

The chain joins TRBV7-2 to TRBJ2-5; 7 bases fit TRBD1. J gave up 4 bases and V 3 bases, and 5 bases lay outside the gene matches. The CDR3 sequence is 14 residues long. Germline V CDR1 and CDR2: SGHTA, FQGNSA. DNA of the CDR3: TGTGCCAGCAGCTTCCAACAGGGGAGAGAGACCCAGTACTTC. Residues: CASSFQQGRETQYF.

The CDR3 DNA reads TGTGCCTGGAGTGGTGACAGGGGGCCGTACTATGGCTACACCTTC. This sequence encodes CAWSGDRGPYYGYTF. The chain has TRBV30 and TRBJ1-2; 10 bases align to TRBD1. Unmatched junction bases numbered 5, after V lost 1 base and J lost 3 bases. The CDR3 loop spans 15 amino acids. Germline V gene data show CDR1 as GTSNPN and CDR2 as SVGIG (reference sequence).